Listed here is a single TCR beta chain. Antigen specificity is unknown. Losses at the gene ends were 5 bases for V and 5 bases for J; bases not matched to a gene: 6. The CDR3 has 15 amino acids. The germline gives CDR1 PRHDT, CDR2 FYEKMQ (reference sequence). The data were obtained in a study of CD8 T cells in ankylosing spondylitis. TCRdb reanalysed the 5' RACE reads using MiXCR and keeps one entry per CDR3 protein. The sample consists of more than 250,000 distinct CDR3 sequences, approximately 8% of them appearing once. Study-wide results and limits: A TCR beta motif of several highly homologous variants appeared characteristic of ankylosing spondylitis blood.

The sample consisted of blood, either unsorted or a sorted T cell fraction (not recorded which). This chain joins TRBV13 and TRBJ2-2, with 9 bases aligning to TRBD1. The clonotype originates from a male donor with ankylosing spondylitis. The CDR3 reads CASSPQGAVTGELFF. The CDR3 bases are TGTGCCAGCAGCCCACAGGGGGCAGTGACCGGGGAGCTGTTTTTT.